This T cell receptor (beta chain) emerged from a study of T-cell reconstitution after alpha-beta-depleted transplantation in children. This clonotype was seen many times. Its antigen is not identified. The CDR3 length is 17 residues. The V and J ends lost 7 bases and 0 bases respectively, with 22 bases between them. Germline V lookup: CDR1 MNHEY, CDR2 SMNVEV (reference sequence). Unique molecular identifiers featured in how the TCRbeta library was prepared. TCRdb called the PCR reads again in MiXCR, with one record for every CDR3 protein. Among 55,000 to 85,000 distinct CDR3 sequences, under 13% were seen once, and the ten largest hold approximately 13%. Study-wide results and limits: Two months or so post-transplant, alpha-beta T cells reportedly derived from several hundred expanded graft clones. There were some patients whose high TCRbeta diversity at day 60 came from surviving recipient T cells and thymic progenitors. One year post-transplant, T-cell counts and diversity were largely derived from T cells produced anew.

The receptor was derived from a boy between 5 and 17 years old with acute myeloid leukemia, due to receive a stem cell transplant. The V call is TRBV27, the J call TRBJ2-7; D is unclear. Sequenced here: PBMCs, sampled before TCRalphabeta/CD19-depleted stem cell transplant. The CDR3 nucleotides read TGTGCCAGCACCCCGTCGGCGGAAAAGGGCCTCTCCTACGAGCAGTACTTC. Translated: CASTPSAEKGLSYEQYF.